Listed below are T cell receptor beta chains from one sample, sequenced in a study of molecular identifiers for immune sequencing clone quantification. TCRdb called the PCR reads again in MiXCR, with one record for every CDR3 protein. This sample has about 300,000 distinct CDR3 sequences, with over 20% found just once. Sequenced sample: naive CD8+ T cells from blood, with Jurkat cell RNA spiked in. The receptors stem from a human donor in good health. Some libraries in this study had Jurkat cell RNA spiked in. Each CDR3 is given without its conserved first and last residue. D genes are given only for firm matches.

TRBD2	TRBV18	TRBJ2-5	ASSPSREEETQY
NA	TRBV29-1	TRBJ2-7	SVEENYEQY
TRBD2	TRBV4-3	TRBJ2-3	ASSQDKAGGTDTQY
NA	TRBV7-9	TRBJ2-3	ASSPQASGEGTQY
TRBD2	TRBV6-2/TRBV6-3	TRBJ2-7	ASSSGLAGAYEQY
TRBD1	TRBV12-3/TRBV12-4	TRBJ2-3	ASSLGSGGAF
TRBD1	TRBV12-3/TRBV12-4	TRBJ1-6	ASSLGQGKGSPLH
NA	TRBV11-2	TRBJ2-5	ASSLEHRQETQY
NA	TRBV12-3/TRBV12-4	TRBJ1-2	ASSSPDNFYGYT
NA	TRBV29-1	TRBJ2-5	SVEVANSYQETQY
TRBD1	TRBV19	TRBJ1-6	ASSFGQGAGSPLH
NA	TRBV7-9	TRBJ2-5	ASSLFPDVQETQY
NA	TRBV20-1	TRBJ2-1	SASARDSYNEQF
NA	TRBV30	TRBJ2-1	AWSVLEGGGDEQF
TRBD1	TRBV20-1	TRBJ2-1	SASDRAYNEQF
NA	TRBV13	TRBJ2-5	ASSLLTAGQETQY
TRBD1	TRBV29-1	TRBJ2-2	SVEGQQNTGELF
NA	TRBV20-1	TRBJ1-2	SARAPRQDPIFNYGYT
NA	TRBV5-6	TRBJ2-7	ASSLAVHYEQY
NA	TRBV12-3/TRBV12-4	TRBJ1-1	ASSYPRALRKGTEAF
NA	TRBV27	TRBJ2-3	ASSFLVADTQY
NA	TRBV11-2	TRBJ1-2	ASSLGQGQNYGYT
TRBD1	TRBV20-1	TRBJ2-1	SARDPGQGFGNEQF
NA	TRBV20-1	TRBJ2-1	SAPLYNEQS
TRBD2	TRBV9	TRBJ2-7	ASSEGLGRDEQY
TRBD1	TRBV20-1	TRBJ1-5	SLRGGGDQPQH
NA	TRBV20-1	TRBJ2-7	SAATTRDYEQY
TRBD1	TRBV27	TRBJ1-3	ASSGTGLTLDTIY
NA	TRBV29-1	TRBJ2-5	SVRHKRETQY
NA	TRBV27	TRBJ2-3	ASSLALRTETQY
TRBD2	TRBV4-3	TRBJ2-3	ASSHRTSGRTDTQY
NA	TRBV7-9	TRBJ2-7	ASSLRSYEQY
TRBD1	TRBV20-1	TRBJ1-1	SAGEGTGWWDTEAF
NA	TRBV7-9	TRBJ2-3	ASSISGTHTDTQY
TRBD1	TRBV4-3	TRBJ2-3	ASSPDRARTDTQY
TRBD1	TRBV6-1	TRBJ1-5	ASSLTGLSNQPQH
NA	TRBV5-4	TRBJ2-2	ASSWGGANTGELF
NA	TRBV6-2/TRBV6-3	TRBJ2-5	AGGIGVQETQY
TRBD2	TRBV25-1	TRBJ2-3	ASSDEGDYTDTQY
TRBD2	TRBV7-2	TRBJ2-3	ASSLAPYGLAGGPTDTQY
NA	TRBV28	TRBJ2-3	ASSFKRGTDTQY
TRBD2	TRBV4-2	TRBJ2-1	ASSQRGSGTDNEQF
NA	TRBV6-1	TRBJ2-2	ASNTGPNTGELF
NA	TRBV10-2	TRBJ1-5	ASRTGINQPQH
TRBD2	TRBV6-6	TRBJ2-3	ASSYHVAGSTDTQY